A single sample gave rise to the 21 T cell receptor beta chains below, sequenced in a study of blood T cell repertoires in COVID-19. The assay was immunoSEQ multiplex PCR, and TCRdb's table has in-frame clones only and misses some. The table lists about 74,000 clones, approximately 85% of them singletons. Source material: peripheral blood. The source is a man aged 65 to 79 with acute or convalescent COVID-19.

The rearrangement joins TRBV9 to TRBJ1-1; D might be TRBD1 (6 bases). CDR3 length: 12 amino acids. Germline CDR1 reads SGDLS; CDR2 reads YYNGEE. Trimming pared 3 bases from V and 9 bases from J, leaving 12 bases between. CDR3 region: CASSAQQGKAFF. The CDR3, as DNA: TGTGCCAGCAGCGCCCAACAGGGTAAAGCTTTCTTT. Drawing the rest from reference TRBV9 and TRBJ1-1, the complete variable domain is DSGVTQTPKHLITATGQRVTLRCSPRSGDLSVYWYQQSLDQGLQFLIQYYNGEERAKGNILERFSAQQFPDLHSELNLSSLELGDSALYFCASSAQQGKAFFGQGTRLTVV.

This chain links TRBV6-5 with TRBJ2-1; 10 bases align to TRBD2. Trimming removed 4 bases from V and 7 bases from J; junction bases left unmatched: 4. The CDR3 is 14 amino acids. CDR1 and CDR2 from the germline V gene are MNHEY and SVGAGI. CDR3 loop: CASSLAGGENEQFF. CDR3 DNA: TGTGCCAGCAGTTTAGCGGGGGGCGAGAATGAGCAGTTCTTC.

This sequence joins TRBV5-1 and TRBJ1-1, with D perhaps matching TRBD1 (6 bases). Trimming removed 4 bases from V and 4 bases from J, with 11 bases in between. The CDR3 extends over 13 amino acids. Per germline, CDR1 SGHRS and CDR2 YFSETQ. Written as DNA, the CDR3 is TGCGCCAGCAGCCAGCAGGGGCCCACTGAAGCTTTCTTT. As protein: CASSQQGPTEAFF.

The CDR3 here is CASSGSGDQSYNEQFF. Here the CDR3 DNA reads TGTGCCAGCAGCGGTTCAGGGGATCAGTCCTACAATGAGCAGTTCTTC. This chain uses TRBV9 with TRBJ2-1; weak D call: TRBD1 (6 bases). This CDR3 comprises 16 residues. Between the trimmed V and J ends, which lost 3 bases and 1 base, there was a span of 14 bases. Germline assignment: CDR1 SGDLS and CDR2 YYNGEE.

J is TRBJ2-1 and V is TRBV7-9; 9 bases are a match to TRBD1. Germline CDR1 reads SEHNR; CDR2 reads FQNEAQ (reference sequence). With V trimmed by 4 bases and J by 5 bases, 3 bases remained unmatched. The CDR3 is 14 residues long. This CDR3 reads CASSSQGAHNEQFF. The CDR3 DNA is TGTGCCAGCAGCTCACAGGGGGCCCACAATGAGCAGTTCTTC.

This chain joins TRBV7-3 and TRBJ2-1; 7 positions agree with TRBD2. The CDR3 length is 19 residues. The V gene end was trimmed by 3 bases and the J gene end by 0 bases; junction bases not matched to a gene: 14. CDR1 and CDR2 (germline): SGHTA, FQGTGA. The CDR3 DNA reads as TGTGCCAGCAGCTTCCGGGACTATCAAGTCGAGAGCTCCTACAATGAGCAGTTCTTC. Its protein is CASSFRDYQVESSYNEQFF.

The gene calls are TRBV7-9 and TRBJ2-7; a weak D match, TRBD1 (6 bases). CDR3 size: 13 residues. The V gene lost 1 base and the J gene lost 5 bases, with 9 bases spanning the gap. In germline, CDR1 is SEHNR, CDR2 FQNEAQ (reference sequence). CDR3 sequence: CASSLVAGDEQYF. CDR3 DNA: TGTGCCAGCAGCTTAGTGGCAGGGGACGAGCAGTACTTC.

This clone was detected a few times. The CDR3 reads CASISGHNQPQHF. The CDR3 DNA reads TGTGCCAGCATCTCAGGGCACAATCAGCCCCAGCATTTT. This chain joins TRBV2 and TRBJ1-5, with D maybe TRBD1 (5 bases). V lost 7 bases and J 3 bases, leaving 10 bases between the germline ends. Germline V lookup: CDR1 SNHLY, CDR2 FYNNEI. CDR3 size: 13 residues.

This clone was detected once. The chain links TRBV14 to TRBJ2-5; 8 bases are shared with TRBD2. The V and J ends lost 1 base and 3 bases, in that order; junction bases with no gene match: 4. This CDR3 comprises 15 residues. Looked up from germline, CDR1 is SGHDN and CDR2 is FVKESK. CDR3 bases: TGTGCCAGCAGCCAAGTAGCGGGGCGGGAAGAGACCCAGTACTTC. Protein product: CASSQVAGREETQYF.

This clone was observed a single time. The rearrangement links TRBV4-3 to TRBJ2-2; D might be TRBD2 (6 bases). V was shortened by 4 bases and J by 3 bases, with 12 bases between the two germline ends. This CDR3 is 15 amino acids long. Germline V gene data show CDR1 as LGHNA and CDR2 as YSLEER. This CDR3 reads CASSPSRGDTGELFF. In nucleotides, the CDR3 is TGCGCCAGCAGCCCCTCGCGGGGTGACACCGGGGAGCTGTTTTTT.

This clone was recorded once. The V call is TRBV10-1, the J call TRBJ2-2; the D is unclear. This CDR3 is 13 amino acids long. Germline CDR1 and CDR2: WNHNN and SYGVQD (reference sequence). Trimming took 5 bases from V and 4 from J, leaving 8 bases between them. The CDR3: CASSLAGTGELFF. CDR3 in DNA: TGCGCCAGCAGTCTGGCAGGCACCGGGGAGCTGTTTTTT.

The J gene is TRBJ2-1, the V gene TRBV3-1 (or the pseudogene TRBV3-2); 7 bases match TRBD1. The germline CDR1 and CDR2 sequences are LGHDT and YNNKEL (reference sequence). The CDR3 loop spans 14 amino acids. The trim removed 6 bases at V and 3 bases at J, leaving 5 bases unmatched. The CDR3 sequence: CASSRQGLYNEQFF. The DNA of the CDR3 is TGTGCCAGCAGTCGACAGGGTCTCTACAATGAGCAGTTCTTC.

This chain connects TRBV10-3 to TRBJ2-3, with TRBD2 identical over 8 bases. CDR3 length: 14 residues. V lost 4 bases and J lost 3; bases outside the gene matches: 3. Germline V gene sequence: CDR1 ENHRY, CDR2 SYGVKD. DNA of the CDR3: TGTGCCATCAGTGGTACTAGCGGAACAGATACGCAGTATTTT. Protein: CAISGTSGTDTQYF.

This clone was counted a single time. The CDR3 DNA sequence: TGTGCCAGCAGCTCTAGGACTAGCGGGACGGTTACGCAGTATTTT. Translation: CASSSRTSGTVTQYF. The chain has TRBV7-2 and TRBJ2-3, with 12 bases aligning to TRBD2. With V trimmed by 4 bases and J by 8 bases, 7 bases remained unmatched. CDR3 size: 15 residues. Germline loops: CDR1 SGHTA, CDR2 FQGNSA.

J is TRBJ2-2 and V is TRBV11-2, with D possibly TRBD2 on 6 matching bases. The V gene lost 2 bases and the J gene lost 3 bases, with 13 bases spanning the gap. Germline V gene sequence: CDR1 SGHAT, CDR2 FQNNGV. There are 16 residues in the CDR3. CDR3 in DNA: TGTGCCAGCAGCTTAATGGGAGGACTGCACACCGGGGAGCTGTTTTTT. It yields the protein CASSLMGGLHTGELFF. The full variable domain, completed using reference TRBV11-2 and TRBJ2-2, is EAGVAQSPRYKIIEKRQSVAFWCNPISGHATLYWYQQILGQGPKLLIQFQNNGVVDDSQLPKDRFSAERLKGVDSTLKIQPAKLEDSAVYLCASSLMGGLHTGELFFGEGSRLTVL.

A single count supports this clone. The chain is built from TRBV7-2 and TRBJ1-3; TRBD1 matches 7 bases. V gave up 0 bases and J gave up 2 bases; unmatched junction bases: 1. Looked up from germline, CDR1 is SGHTA and CDR2 is FQGNSA. The CDR3 has 15 residues. CDR3 sequence reads: CASSLAQGAGNTIYF. CDR3 coding DNA: TGTGCCAGCAGCTTAGCGCAGGGGGCTGGAAACACCATATATTTT. The complete variable domain, with remaining parts taken from reference TRBV7-2 and TRBJ1-3, reads GAGVSQSPSNKVTEKGKDVELRCDPISGHTALYWYRQSLGQGLEFLIYFQGNSAPDKSGLPSDRFSAERTGGSVSTLTIQRTQQEDSAVYLCASSLAQGAGNTIYFGEGSWLTVV.

The gene calls are TRBV27 and TRBJ1-5; 8 bases map to TRBD1. CDR1 and CDR2 (germline): MNHEY, SMNVEV (reference sequence). The V segment lost 5 bases and the J segment 6 bases; nucleotides outside the gene matches: 6. The CDR3 covers 14 residues. For the CDR3, the DNA is TGTGCCAGCAGTCCTGGGACAGGCACTCAGCCCCAGCATTTT. This encodes CASSPGTGTQPQHF.

The chain joins TRBV5-1 to TRBJ1-4; D perhaps matches TRBD1 (6 bases). Trimming removed 4 bases from V and 3 bases from J, with 19 bases in between. The CDR3 is made up of 17 amino acids. In germline, CDR1 is SGHRS, CDR2 YFSETQ. The CDR3 here is CASSEPYRGAPNEKLFF. The CDR3 nucleotides are TGCGCCAGCAGCGAACCCTATCGGGGGGCTCCTAATGAAAAACTGTTTTTT.

The chain has TRBV5-1 and TRBJ2-7; TRBD2 matches at 12 bases. Germline lookup yields CDR1 SGHRS and CDR2 YFSETQ. J lost 1 base, V lost 2 bases, and 4 bases had no gene match. The CDR3 is 16 amino acids. The CDR3 DNA follows: TGCGCCAGCAGCTTACGACTAGCGGGAGATTCCTACGAGCAGTACTTC. It specifies CASSLRLAGDSYEQYF.

V gene TRBV5-1 combines with J gene TRBJ2-3; D not certain. Trimming stripped 2 bases from V and 3 bases from J, with 10 bases between. This CDR3 spans 14 amino acids. Per the germline V gene, CDR1 is SGHRS and CDR2 is YFSETQ. The CDR3 DNA reads TGCGCCAGCAGCTTCACTTGGTCAACAGATACGCAGTATTTT. Translated, it gives CASSFTWSTDTQYF.

The chain joins TRBV19 to TRBJ2-1, with D tentatively TRBD2 (6 bases). CDR3 length equals 10 residues. V was trimmed by 9 bases and J by 7 bases, leaving 7 bases between them. Germline values: CDR1 LNHDA, CDR2 SQIVND (reference sequence). CDR3 sequence (DNA): TGTGCCAGCGGGGGAAATGAGCAGTTCTTC. As protein: CASGGNEQFF.